The present T cell receptor beta chain was sequenced within a study of blood T cells in healthy people across ages. Then a second PCR, running about 7 to 11 cycles, was carried out with a sample-barcoded 5' primer and a J-beta primer mix. Every molecule of cDNA carried a tag from a template-switch adaptor with 12 random nucleotides. Using its own MiXCR run on the 5' RACE reads, TCRdb lists one record per CDR3 protein. The table lists 1.5 million to 2 million distinct CDR3 sequences, about 31% of them singletons. V lost 3 bases, J lost 5 bases, and 9 bases stayed unmatched. This CDR3 spans 14 amino acids. The germline V gene has CDR1 SQVTM and CDR2 ANQGSEA. Per sample, at least 5 micrograms of total RNA were extracted. At least ten counts were recorded for this clonotype.

The sample comprised blood. The chain joins TRBV29-1 to TRBJ1-2, with 7 bases identical to TRBD1. The source is a woman in her 30s in good health. The CDR3 is CSVDPIRDSYGYTF. The DNA for the CDR3 is TGCAGCGTTGACCCAATCCGGGACAGTTATGGCTACACCTTC.